Each of the 20 T cell receptor beta chains below was sequenced from the same sample in a study of lymphopenia after photon versus proton radiotherapy (dated by TCRdb to about 2019). The library was obtained by the immunoSEQ multiplex PCR assay. Held by TCRdb, this immuneACCESS table contains in-frame sequences only and omits some clones. Under half of the omission traces to an unresolved V gene where checked; the cause of the rest is unknown. This sample is represented by about 68,000 clones; about nine tenths of them were singletons. Around 2.6% of the sample comes from the top ten. The sequences come from peripheral blood, collected from a patient treated with photon-based radiotherapy. These receptors were obtained from a woman aged 70-85 years with pancreatic cancer.

This clone occurred once. V usage is TRBV4-3 and J usage is TRBJ2-3; the D gene is possibly TRBD1 (5 bases). The germline CDR1 and CDR2 sequences are LGHNA and YSLEER. V gave up 4 bases and J gave up 6 bases, with 20 bases separating them. CDR3 length: 16 amino acids. CDR3 loop: CASSPVESHSGDTQYF. CDR3 nucleotides: TGCGCCAGCAGCCCGGTGGAGTCACATTCAGGGGATACGCAGTATTTT.

The chain combines TRBV28 with TRBJ2-2; TRBD1 agrees at 7 bases. The CDR3 extends over 14 amino acids. Germline V gene lookup returns CDR1 MDHEN and CDR2 SYDVKM. Trimming removed 7 bases from V and 4 bases from J; junction bases left unmatched: 6. CDR3 bases: TGTGCCAGCAAAAAGACAGGGCCCACCGGGGAGCTGTTTTTT. This codes for CASKKTGPTGELFF. The full variable domain, in which reference TRBV28 and TRBJ2-2 provide the parts outside the CDR3, is DVKVTQSSRYLVKRTGEKVFLECVQDMDHENMFWYRQDPGLGLRLIYFSYDVKMKEKGDIPEGYSVSREKKERFSLILESASTNQTSMYLCASKKTGPTGELFFGEGSRLTVL.

The chain combines TRBV27 with TRBJ1-5, with D hard to call. Germline V gene lookup returns CDR1 MNHEY and CDR2 SMNVEV (reference sequence). This CDR3 spans 14 amino acids. V shed 4 bases and J shed 3 bases, with 10 bases lying between them. The DNA of the CDR3 is TGTGCCAGCAGTTCCTTAGGGCCCAATCAGCCCCAGCATTTT. It encodes CASSSLGPNQPQHF.

This chain connects TRBV10-3 to TRBJ2-3; 7 nucleotides match TRBD2. The CDR3 is 15 residues long. The V gene's germline CDR1 is ENHRY and CDR2 SYGVKD. V was clipped by 5 bases and J by 1 base; unmatched bases: 6. The CDR3 here is CAISRGGAGTDTQYF. DNA for the CDR3: TGTGCCATCAGTAGGGGAGGGGCGGGCACAGATACGCAGTATTTT.

The chain uses TRBV4-2 and TRBJ2-1; 7 bases align to TRBD1. The CDR3 has 16 residues. V was clipped by 4 bases and J by 4 bases; unmatched bases: 10. In germline, CDR1 is LGHNA, CDR2 YNFKEQ. The CDR3 coding sequence is TGTGCCAGCAGCCTACAAATACAGGGGTCGTACAATGAGCAGTTCTTC. The encoded protein is CASSLQIQGSYNEQFF.

This clone appeared a single time. CDR3 protein: CASSFPFEAFF. CDR3 sequence (DNA): TGTGCCAGCAGCTTCCCGTTTGAAGCTTTCTTT. The chain employs TRBV7-9 and TRBJ1-1; no clear D. The germline gives CDR1 SEHNR, CDR2 FQNEAQ (reference sequence). This CDR3 comprises 11 residues. V shed 3 bases and J shed 7 bases, with 6 bases lying between them.

This clone was seen a single time. V and J are TRBV13 and TRBJ1-3; the match to TRBD1 covers 9 bases. Germline assignment: CDR1 PRHDT and CDR2 FYEKMQ (reference sequence). The trim removed 4 bases at V and 5 bases at J, leaving 6 bases unmatched. This CDR3 is built from 15 residues. The CDR3 DNA sequence: TGTGCCAGCAGCTCGGGCGGACAGGGGAGAAACACCATATATTTT. Protein product: CASSSGGQGRNTIYF.

The chain has TRBV19 and TRBJ2-7; TRBD2 matches at 10 bases. From germline, CDR1 is LNHDA and CDR2 SQIVND (reference sequence). This CDR3 has 19 amino acids. V was pared by 5 bases and J by 6 bases, with 22 bases of the junction left unmatched. The CDR3, as DNA: TGTGCCAGTAGTTTCCCGCAGGTAGCGGGAGGAGGGCCCCTACTCGAGCAGTACTTC. It yields the protein CASSFPQVAGGGPLLEQYF.

The chain recombines TRBV14 with TRBJ2-1, with D perhaps matching TRBD2 (6 bases). V was clipped by 1 base and J by 8 bases, with 15 bases between them. The germline gives CDR1 SGHDN, CDR2 FVKESK. CDR3 length equals 15 residues. CDR3 sequence: CASSQVHVGRDEQFF. The CDR3 DNA reads as TGTGCCAGCAGCCAAGTTCATGTCGGGAGAGATGAGCAGTTCTTC. Complete variable domain (other parts from reference TRBV14 and TRBJ2-1): EAGVTQFPSHSVIEKGQTVTLRCDPISGHDNLYWYRRVMGKEIKFLLHFVKESKQDESGMPNNRFLAERTGGTYSTLKVQPAELEDSGVYFCASSQVHVGRDEQFFGPGTRLTVL.

The chain carries TRBV29-1 and TRBJ2-1, with 9 bases matching TRBD2. With V trimmed by 7 bases and J by 3 bases, 7 bases remained unmatched. Germline V gives CDR1 SQVTM, CDR2 ANQGSEA. This CDR3 comprises 14 residues. CDR3 nucleotides: TGCAGCGGGGCGGCGGGAGGGTTCTACAATGAGCAGTTCTTC. Its translation: CSGAAGGFYNEQFF.

The J gene is TRBJ2-1, the V gene TRBV5-1; the D gene is possibly TRBD1 (6 bases). The ends were cut back, 3 bases at V and 10 bases at J, with 8 bases in the middle. Germline CDR1 SGHRS, CDR2 YFSETQ. The CDR3 has 11 residues. CDR3 sequence (DNA): TGCGCCAGCAGCTCAGACAGGGAGCAGTTCTTC. Translation: CASSSDREQFF. The whole variable domain, filled in from reference TRBV5-1 and TRBJ2-1, reads KAGVTQTPRYLIKTRGQQVTLSCSPISGHRSVSWYQQTPGQGLQFLFEYFSETQRNKGNFPGRFSGRQFSNSRSEMNVSTLELGDSALYLCASSSDREQFFGPGTRLTVL.

This chain connects TRBV7-9 to TRBJ2-5; D remains unclear. Germline CDR1 SEHNR, CDR2 FQNEAQ (reference sequence). The CDR3 extends over 14 amino acids. With 5 bases removed from V and 1 base from J, the gap between germline ends came to 11 bases. CDR3 region: CASSAQKTQETQYF. The CDR3 DNA reads TGTGCCAGCAGCGCCCAGAAAACCCAAGAGACCCAGTACTTC.

The V call is TRBV29-1, the J call TRBJ1-2; D remains unclear. Germline assignment: CDR1 SQVTM and CDR2 ANQGSEA. The CDR3 runs 13 residues. V was cut by 4 bases and J by 3 bases, with 12 bases left in between. CDR3 protein: CSVVGEGYYGYTF. The CDR3 DNA reads TGCAGCGTTGTAGGAGAGGGATACTATGGCTACACCTTC.

V and J are TRBV7-6 and TRBJ2-5, with TRBD1 matching 11 bases. Per the germline V gene, CDR1 is SGHVS and CDR2 is FNYEAQ. The CDR3 covers 15 residues. The V and J ends lost 5 bases and 5 bases, in that order; junction bases with no gene match: 7. The CDR3 nucleotides are TGTGCCAGCAGCGCCGGACAGGGGGCGAGGGAGACCCAGTACTTC. Protein sequence: CASSAGQGARETQYF.

The genes are TRBV5-1 and TRBJ2-7, with D tentatively TRBD2 (6 bases). The CDR3 loop spans 15 amino acids. Germline V lookup: CDR1 SGHRS, CDR2 YFSETQ. The V end lost 0 bases, the J end lost 4 bases, and 14 bases lay between the germline ends. The CDR3 region is CASSLDGTQPYEQYF. CDR3 DNA sequence: TGCGCCAGCAGCTTGGATGGGACTCAGCCTTACGAGCAGTACTTC.

The gene calls are TRBV5-5 and TRBJ1-4; no reliable D call. The germline V gene encodes CDR1 SGHKS and CDR2 YYEKEE (reference sequence). V shed 4 bases and J shed 0 bases, with 10 bases lying between them. The length of the CDR3 is 15 residues. The CDR3 region is CASSLALATNEKLFF. CDR3 nucleotides: TGTGCCAGCAGCCTCGCACTAGCAACTAATGAAAAACTGTTTTTT. Filled out from reference TRBV5-5 and TRBJ1-4, the complete variable domain reads DAGVTQSPTHLIKTRGQQVTLRCSPISGHKSVSWYQQVLGQGPQFIFQYYEKEERGRGNFPDRFSARQFPNYSSELNVNALLLGDSALYLCASSLALATNEKLFFGSGTQLSVL.

This chain connects TRBV19 to TRBJ1-1, with D tentatively TRBD1 (6 bases). Germline V CDR1 and CDR2: LNHDA, SQIVND (reference sequence). V lost 2 bases, J lost 4 bases, and 14 bases lay in between. The length of the CDR3 is 15 residues. This CDR3 is CASSIRGGRVTEAFF. The CDR3 region has the DNA TGTGCCAGTAGTATACGGGGGGGCCGAGTCACTGAAGCTTTCTTT.

The chain is built from TRBV28 and TRBJ2-5, with 8 bases identical to TRBD1. Germline assignment: CDR1 MDHEN and CDR2 SYDVKM. The trim removed 3 bases at V and 4 bases at J, leaving 7 bases unmatched. This CDR3 contains 15 residues. CDR3 sequence reads: CASSFGRGRGETQYF. CDR3 nucleotides: TGTGCCAGCAGTTTCGGCAGGGGGCGCGGAGAGACCCAGTACTTC.

The chain couples TRBV7-6 to TRBJ1-4; D not resolved. The V end lost 3 bases, the J end lost 10 bases, and 15 bases lay between the germline ends. Germline V CDR1 and CDR2: SGHVS, FNYEAQ. The length of the CDR3 is 14 residues. This chain's CDR3 is CASSLNLGEGKLFF. DNA of the CDR3: TGTGCCAGCAGCTTGAATCTCGGGGAGGGAAAACTGTTTTTT.

This clone was found once. The V and J genes are TRBV28 and TRBJ2-7, with D unclear. The CDR3 has 12 residues. V lost 3 bases to trimming and J lost 2 bases, with 5 bases between them. Germline values: CDR1 MDHEN, CDR2 SYDVKM. The CDR3 nucleotides are TGTGCCAGCAGTTTCAGACCCTACGAGCAGTACTTC. Translated, it gives CASSFRPYEQYF.